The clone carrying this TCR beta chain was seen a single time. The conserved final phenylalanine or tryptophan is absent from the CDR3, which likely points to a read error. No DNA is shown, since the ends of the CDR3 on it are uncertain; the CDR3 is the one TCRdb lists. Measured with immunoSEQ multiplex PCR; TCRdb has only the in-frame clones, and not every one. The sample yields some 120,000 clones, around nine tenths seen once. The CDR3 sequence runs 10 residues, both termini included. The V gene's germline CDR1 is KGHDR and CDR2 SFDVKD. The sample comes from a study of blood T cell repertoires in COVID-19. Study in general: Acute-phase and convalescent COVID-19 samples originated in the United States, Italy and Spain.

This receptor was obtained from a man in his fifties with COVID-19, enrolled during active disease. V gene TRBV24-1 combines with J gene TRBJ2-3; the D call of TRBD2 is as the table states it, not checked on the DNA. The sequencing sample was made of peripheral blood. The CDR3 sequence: CATSDYQLGL.